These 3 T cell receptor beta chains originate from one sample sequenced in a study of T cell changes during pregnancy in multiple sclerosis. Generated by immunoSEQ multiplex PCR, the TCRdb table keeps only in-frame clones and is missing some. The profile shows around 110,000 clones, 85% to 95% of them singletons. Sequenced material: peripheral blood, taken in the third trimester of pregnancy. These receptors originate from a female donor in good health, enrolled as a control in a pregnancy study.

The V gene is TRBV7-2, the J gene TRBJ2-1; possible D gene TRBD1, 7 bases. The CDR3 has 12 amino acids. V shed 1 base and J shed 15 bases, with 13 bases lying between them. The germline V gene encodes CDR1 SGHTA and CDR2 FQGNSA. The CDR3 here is CASSLDRGGLFF. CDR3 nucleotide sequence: TGTGCCAGCAGCTTAGACAGGGGAGGTCTGTTCTTC. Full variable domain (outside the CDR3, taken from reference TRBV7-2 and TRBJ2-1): GAGVSQSPSNKVTEKGKDVELRCDPISGHTALYWYRQSLGQGLEFLIYFQGNSAPDKSGLPSDRFSAERTGGSVSTLTIQRTQQEDSAVYLCASSLDRGGLFFGPGTRLTVL.

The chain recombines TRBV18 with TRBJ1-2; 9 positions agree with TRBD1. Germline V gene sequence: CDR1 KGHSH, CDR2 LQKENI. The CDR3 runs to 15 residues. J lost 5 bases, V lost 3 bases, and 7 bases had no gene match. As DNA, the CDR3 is TGTGCCAGCTCACCCCGGACAGGGGTGGAGTATGGCTACACCTTC. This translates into CASSPRTGVEYGYTF.

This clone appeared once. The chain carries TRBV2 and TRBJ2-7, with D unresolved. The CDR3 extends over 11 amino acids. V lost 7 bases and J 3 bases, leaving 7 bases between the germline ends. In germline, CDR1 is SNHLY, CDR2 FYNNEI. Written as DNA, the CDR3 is TGTGCCAGCATACGAGGCTACGAGCAGTACTTC. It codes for CASIRGYEQYF. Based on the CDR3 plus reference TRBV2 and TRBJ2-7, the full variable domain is EPEVTQTPSHQVTQMGQEVILRCVPISNHLYFYWYRQILGQKVEFLVSFYNNEISEKSEIFDDQFSVERPDGSNFTLKIRSTKLEDSAMYFCASIRGYEQYFGPGTRLTVT.